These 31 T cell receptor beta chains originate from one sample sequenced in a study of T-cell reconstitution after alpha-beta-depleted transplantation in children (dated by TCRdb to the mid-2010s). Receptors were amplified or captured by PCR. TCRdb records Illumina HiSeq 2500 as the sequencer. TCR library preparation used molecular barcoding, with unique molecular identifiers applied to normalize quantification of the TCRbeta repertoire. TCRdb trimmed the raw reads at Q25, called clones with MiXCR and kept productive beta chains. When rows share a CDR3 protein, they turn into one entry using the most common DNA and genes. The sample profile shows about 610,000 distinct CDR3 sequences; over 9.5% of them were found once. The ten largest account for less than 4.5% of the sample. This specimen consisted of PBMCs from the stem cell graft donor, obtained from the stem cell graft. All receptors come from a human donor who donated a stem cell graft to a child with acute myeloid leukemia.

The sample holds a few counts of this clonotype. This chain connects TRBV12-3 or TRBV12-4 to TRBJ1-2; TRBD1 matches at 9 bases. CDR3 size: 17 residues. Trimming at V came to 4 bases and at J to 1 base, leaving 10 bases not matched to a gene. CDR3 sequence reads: CASSSGQGRSINYGYTF. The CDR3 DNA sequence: TGTGCCAGCAGTTCTGGACAGGGGCGTTCAATTAACTATGGCTACACCTTC.

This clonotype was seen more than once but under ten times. DNA for the CDR3: TGCAGCGTTGGATGGCTAGCTAGGGGTTACAATGAGCAGTTCTTC. Protein: CSVGWLARGYNEQFF. V gene TRBV29-1 combines with J gene TRBJ2-1; D is perhaps TRBD1 or TRBD2 (5 bases each). CDR1 and CDR2 from the germline V gene are SQVTM and ANQGSEA. CDR3 length: 15 amino acids. V was trimmed by 4 bases and J by 4 bases, leaving 17 bases between them.

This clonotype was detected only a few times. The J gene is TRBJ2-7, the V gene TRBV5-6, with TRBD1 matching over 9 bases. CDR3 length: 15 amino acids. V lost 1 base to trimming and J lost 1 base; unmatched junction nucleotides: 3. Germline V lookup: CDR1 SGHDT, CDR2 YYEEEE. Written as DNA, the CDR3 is TGTGCCAGCAGCTTGAGACAGGGGGTTTCCTACGAGCAGTACTTC. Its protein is CASSLRQGVSYEQYF.

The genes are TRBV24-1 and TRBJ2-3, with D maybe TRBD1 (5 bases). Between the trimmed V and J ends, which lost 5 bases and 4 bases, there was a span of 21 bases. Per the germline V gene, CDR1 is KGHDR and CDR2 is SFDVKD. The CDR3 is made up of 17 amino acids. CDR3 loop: CATSGTSGKTSADTQYF. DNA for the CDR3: TGTGCCACCAGTGGCACCTCAGGGAAAACCTCAGCAGATACGCAGTATTTT.

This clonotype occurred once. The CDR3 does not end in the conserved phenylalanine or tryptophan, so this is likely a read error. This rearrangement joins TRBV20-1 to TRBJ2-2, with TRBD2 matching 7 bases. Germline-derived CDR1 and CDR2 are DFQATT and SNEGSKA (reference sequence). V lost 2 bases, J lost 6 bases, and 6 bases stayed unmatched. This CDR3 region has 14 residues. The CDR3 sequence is CSARPAGVPGELFY. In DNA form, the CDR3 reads TGCAGTGCTAGACCCGCGGGAGTTCCCGGGGAGCTGTTTTAT.

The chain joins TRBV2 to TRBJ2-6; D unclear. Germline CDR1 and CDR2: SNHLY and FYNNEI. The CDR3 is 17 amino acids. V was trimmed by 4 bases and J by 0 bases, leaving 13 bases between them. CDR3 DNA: TGTGCCAGCAGTGGACTCAGCTTAGGCTCTGGGGCCAACGTCCTGACTTTC. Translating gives CASSGLSLGSGANVLTF.

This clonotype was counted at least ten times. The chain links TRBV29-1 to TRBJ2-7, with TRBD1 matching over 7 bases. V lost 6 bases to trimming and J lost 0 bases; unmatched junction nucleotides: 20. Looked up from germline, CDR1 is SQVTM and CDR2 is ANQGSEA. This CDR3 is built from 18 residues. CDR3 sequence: CSVFDRTGPMSRSYEQYF. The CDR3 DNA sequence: TGCAGCGTATTTGACCGGACAGGTCCCATGAGTCGCTCCTACGAGCAGTACTTC.

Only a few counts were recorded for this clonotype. The CDR3 is CASRKTGLAGTDTQYF. DNA of the CDR3: TGTGCCAGCAGAAAAACCGGACTAGCGGGAACAGATACGCAGTATTTT. The chain combines TRBV12-3 or TRBV12-4 with TRBJ2-3; TRBD2 agrees at 12 bases. The CDR3 is 16 amino acids. The trim removed 6 bases at V and 3 bases at J, leaving 7 bases unmatched.

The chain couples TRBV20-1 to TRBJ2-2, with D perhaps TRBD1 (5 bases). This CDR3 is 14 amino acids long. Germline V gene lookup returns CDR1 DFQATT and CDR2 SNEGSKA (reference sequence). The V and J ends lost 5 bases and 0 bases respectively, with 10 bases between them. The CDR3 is CSALGLANTGELFF. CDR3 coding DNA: TGCAGTGCTCTGGGGCTAGCGAACACCGGGGAGCTGTTTTTT.

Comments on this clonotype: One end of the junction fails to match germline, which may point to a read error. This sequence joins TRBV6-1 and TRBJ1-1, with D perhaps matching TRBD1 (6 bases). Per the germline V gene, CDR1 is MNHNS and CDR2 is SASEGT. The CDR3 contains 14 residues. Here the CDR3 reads CASSEGGGKTEALF. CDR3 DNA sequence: TGTGCCAGCAGTGAGGGAGGGGGGAAAACTGAAGCTCTCTTT.

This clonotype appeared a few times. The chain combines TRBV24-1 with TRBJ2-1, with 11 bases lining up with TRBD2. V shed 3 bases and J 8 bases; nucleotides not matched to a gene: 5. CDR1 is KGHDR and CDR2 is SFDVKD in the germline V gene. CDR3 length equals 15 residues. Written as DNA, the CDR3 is TGTGCCACCAGTGATGCTAGCGGGAGGTTCTATGAGCAGTTCTTC. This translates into CATSDASGRFYEQFF.

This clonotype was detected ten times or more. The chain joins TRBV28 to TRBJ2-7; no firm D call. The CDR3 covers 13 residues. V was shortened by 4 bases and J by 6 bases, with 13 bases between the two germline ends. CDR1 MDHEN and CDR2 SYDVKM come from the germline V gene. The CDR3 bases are TGTGCCAGCAGTTATCCGTCGGGTGCCGAGCAGTACTTC. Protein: CASSYPSGAEQYF.

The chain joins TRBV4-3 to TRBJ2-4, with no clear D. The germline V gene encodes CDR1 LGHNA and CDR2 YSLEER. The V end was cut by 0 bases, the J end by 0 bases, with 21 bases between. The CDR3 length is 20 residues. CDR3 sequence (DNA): TGCGCCAGCAGCCAAGAGGTTGGGCAGGTCCCACCCCCAGCCAAAAACATTCAGTACTTC. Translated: CASSQEVGQVPPPAKNIQYF.

CDR3 sequence (DNA): TGCAGTGCTAGAGATTTTGCGGCAGCCTATAATTCACCCCTCCACTTT. It translates to CSARDFAAAYNSPLHF. The genes are TRBV20-1 and TRBJ1-6; D gene ambiguous. This CDR3 contains 16 residues. V shed 0 bases and J shed 2 bases, with 11 bases lying between them. Germline-derived CDR1 and CDR2 are DFQATT and SNEGSKA (reference sequence).

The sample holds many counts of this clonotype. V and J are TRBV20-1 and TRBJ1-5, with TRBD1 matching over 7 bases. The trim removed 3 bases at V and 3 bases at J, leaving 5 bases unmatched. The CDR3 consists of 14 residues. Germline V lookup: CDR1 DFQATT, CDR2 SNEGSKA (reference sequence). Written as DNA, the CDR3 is TGCAGTGCTAGTCCGGGACAGCTCAATCAGCCCCAGCATTTT. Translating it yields CSASPGQLNQPQHF.

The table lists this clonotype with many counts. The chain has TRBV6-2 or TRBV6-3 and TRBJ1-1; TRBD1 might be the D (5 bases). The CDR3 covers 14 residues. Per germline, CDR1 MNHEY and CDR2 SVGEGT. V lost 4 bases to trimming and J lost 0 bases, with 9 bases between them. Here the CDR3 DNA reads TGTGCCAGCAGTTCGGGACGGTTGAACACTGAAGCTTTCTTT. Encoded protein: CASSSGRLNTEAFF.

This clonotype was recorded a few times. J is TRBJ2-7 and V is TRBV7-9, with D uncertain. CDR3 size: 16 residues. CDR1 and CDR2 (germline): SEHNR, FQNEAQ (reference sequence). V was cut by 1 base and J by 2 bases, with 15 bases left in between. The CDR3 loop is CASSLVLSSLPYEQYF. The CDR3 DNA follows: TGTGCCAGCAGCTTAGTACTCTCCAGCCTCCCCTACGAGCAGTACTTC.

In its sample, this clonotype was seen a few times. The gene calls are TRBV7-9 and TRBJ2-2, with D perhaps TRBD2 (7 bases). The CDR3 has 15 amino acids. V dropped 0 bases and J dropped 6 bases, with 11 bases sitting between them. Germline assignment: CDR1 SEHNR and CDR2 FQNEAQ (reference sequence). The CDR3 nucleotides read TGTGCCAGCAGCTTAGCAGGCGGGGGCCCCGGGGAGCTGTTTTTT. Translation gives CASSLAGGGPGELFF.

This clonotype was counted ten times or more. CDR3 sequence reads: CASSVYDTQYF. The CDR3 bases are TGTGCCAGCAGCGTGTACGATACGCAGTATTTT. The chain uses TRBV12-3 or TRBV12-4 and TRBJ2-3; D is ambiguous. The CDR3 spans 11 residues. The V gene lost 6 bases and the J gene lost 6 bases, with 7 bases spanning the gap.

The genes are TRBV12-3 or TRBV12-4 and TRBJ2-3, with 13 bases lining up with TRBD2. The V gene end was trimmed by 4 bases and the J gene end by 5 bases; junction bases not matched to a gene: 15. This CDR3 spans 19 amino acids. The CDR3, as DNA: TGTGCCAGCAGTTACCGGGGCAGGGGACTAGCGGGGACCCAAGATACGCAGTATTTT. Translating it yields CASSYRGRGLAGTQDTQYF.

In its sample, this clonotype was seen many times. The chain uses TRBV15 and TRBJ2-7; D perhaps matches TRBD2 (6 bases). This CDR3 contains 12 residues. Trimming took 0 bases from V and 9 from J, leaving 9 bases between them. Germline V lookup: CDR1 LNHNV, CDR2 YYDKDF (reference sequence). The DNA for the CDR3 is TGTGCCACCAGCAGAGACCTCGGGGGGCAGTACTTC. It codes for CATSRDLGGQYF.

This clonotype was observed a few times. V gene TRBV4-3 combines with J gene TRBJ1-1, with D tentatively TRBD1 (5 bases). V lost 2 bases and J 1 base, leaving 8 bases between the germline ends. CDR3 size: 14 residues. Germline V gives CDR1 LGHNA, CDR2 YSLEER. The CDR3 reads CASSQRQQNTEAFF. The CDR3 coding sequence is TGCGCCAGCAGCCAAAGACAGCAGAACACTGAAGCTTTCTTT.

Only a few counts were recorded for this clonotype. The CDR3 DNA reads TGTGCCAGCTCACGGTTGACAGGAGGCTCCTACAATGAGCAGTTCTTC. Encoded protein: CASSRLTGGSYNEQFF. This sequence joins TRBV18 and TRBJ2-1; tentatively, D is TRBD1 (6 bases). The V gene's germline CDR1 is KGHSH and CDR2 LQKENI. The CDR3 runs 16 residues. Trimming pared 4 bases from V and 0 bases from J, leaving 13 bases between.

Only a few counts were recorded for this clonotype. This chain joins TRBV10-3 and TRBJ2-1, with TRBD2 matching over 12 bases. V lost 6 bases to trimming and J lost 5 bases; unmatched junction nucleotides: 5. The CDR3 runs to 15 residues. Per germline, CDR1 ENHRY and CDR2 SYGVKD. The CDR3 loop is CAIRTSGSSDNEQFF. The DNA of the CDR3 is TGTGCCATCAGGACTAGCGGGAGTTCGGACAATGAGCAGTTCTTC.

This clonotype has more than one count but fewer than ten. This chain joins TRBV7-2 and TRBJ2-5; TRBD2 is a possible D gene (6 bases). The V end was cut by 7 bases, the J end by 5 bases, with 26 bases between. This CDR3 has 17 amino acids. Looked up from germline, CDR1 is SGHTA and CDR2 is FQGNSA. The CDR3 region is CASIPGWAGSSLETQYF. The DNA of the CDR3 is TGTGCCAGCATCCCGGGCTGGGCGGGATCTTCATTGGAGACCCAGTACTTC.

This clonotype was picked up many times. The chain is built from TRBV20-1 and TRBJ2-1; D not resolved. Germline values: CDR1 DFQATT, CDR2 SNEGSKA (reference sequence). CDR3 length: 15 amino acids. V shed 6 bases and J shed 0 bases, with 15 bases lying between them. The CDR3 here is CSANDFTYSYNEQFF. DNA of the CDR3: TGCAGTGCCAACGACTTCACCTACTCCTACAATGAGCAGTTCTTC.

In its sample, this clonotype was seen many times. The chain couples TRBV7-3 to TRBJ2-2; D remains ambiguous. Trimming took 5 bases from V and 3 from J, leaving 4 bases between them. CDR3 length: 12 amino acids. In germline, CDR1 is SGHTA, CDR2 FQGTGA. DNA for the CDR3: TGTGCCAGCAGCGCACACACCGGGGAGCTGTTTTTT. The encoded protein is CASSAHTGELFF. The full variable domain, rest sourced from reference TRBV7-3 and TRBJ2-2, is GAGVSQTPSNKVTEKGKYVELRCDPISGHTALYWYRQSLGQGPEFLIYFQGTGAADDSGLPNDRFFAVRPEGSVSTLKIQRTERGDSAVYLCASSAHTGELFFGEGSRLTVL.

CDR3 sequence reads: CPPRGTDTQYF. CDR3 bases: TGCCCCCCTCGGGGGACAGATACGCAGTATTTT. The chain employs TRBV5-1 and TRBJ2-3, with D possibly matching TRBD2 (6 bases). Germline assignment: CDR1 SGHRS and CDR2 YFSETQ. This CDR3 is 11 amino acids long.

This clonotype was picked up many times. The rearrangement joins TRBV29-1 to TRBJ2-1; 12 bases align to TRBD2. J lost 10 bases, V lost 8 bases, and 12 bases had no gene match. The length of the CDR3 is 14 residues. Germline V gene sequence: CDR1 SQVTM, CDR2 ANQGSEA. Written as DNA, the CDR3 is TGCAGCCTTTGGACTAGCGGGACTTTAGGGGAGCAGTTCTTC. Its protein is CSLWTSGTLGEQFF.

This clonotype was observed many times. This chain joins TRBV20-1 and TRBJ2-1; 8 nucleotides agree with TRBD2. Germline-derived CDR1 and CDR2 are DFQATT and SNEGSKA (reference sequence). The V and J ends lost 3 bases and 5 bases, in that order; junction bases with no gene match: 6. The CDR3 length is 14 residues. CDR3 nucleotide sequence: TGCAGTGCTAGTTTTACTAGCGGAAACAATGAGCAGTTCTTC. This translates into CSASFTSGNNEQFF.

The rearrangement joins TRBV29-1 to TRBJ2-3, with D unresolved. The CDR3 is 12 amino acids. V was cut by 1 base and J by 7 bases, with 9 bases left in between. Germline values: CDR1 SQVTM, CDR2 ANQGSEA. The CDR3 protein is CSVEGLGYTQYF. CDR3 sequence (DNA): TGCAGCGTTGAAGGTTTGGGGTATACGCAGTATTTT.